This TCR beta chain comes out of a study of neurological immune-mediated disorders (dated by TCRdb to about 2019). Turning to the overall study: Of the 35 or so multiple sclerosis patients, 31 had relapsing-remitting MS and 3 had secondary progressive MS. The roughly 99 TCR-beta libraries covered PBMC samples along with longitudinal samples, technical triplicates, and paired sorted CD4+ and CD8+ T-cell subsets. Using UMI-based sequencing, the study compared peripheral blood TCR-beta repertoires from patients with HTLV-I-associated myelopathy (HAM/TSP), patients with multiple sclerosis, and healthy controls. The cohort included some 68 subjects: about 15 with HAM/TSP, around 34 with multiple sclerosis, and approximately 20 healthy controls. Broader findings and caveats from the paper: Across subjects, expanded clones never shared an identical CDR3 amino acid sequence, which suggests that the TCR-beta repertoires in every group were private. TCR clonal expansion was highest in HAM/TSP patients and lowest in MS patients, with MS patients falling below even healthy controls. Repertoires from 18 of 34 MS patients were grouped by phylogenetic analysis into a cluster of related CDR3 sequences, suggesting a possible repertoire-level signature. The MS cluster showed no association with clinical or MRI features, and the authors stated that larger cohorts are needed.

The germline V gene (reference sequence) provides CDR1 DFQATT and CDR2 SNEGSKA. The CDR3 runs 12 residues from the cysteine to the phenylalanine. Only the CDR3 DNA is retained, 36 bases long and in frame from the first base. V ends up 6 bases short and J 6 bases short, with an unmatched junction base count of 6. For the unsorted PBMC libraries, 2 million PBMCs were stored in RNAlater at -80 degrees C until RNA extraction and were used to generate the libraries. Multiple sclerosis patients were enrolled in a US clinical protocol evaluating disease progression by magnetic resonance imaging. PBMCs were separated from peripheral blood using Ficoll-Hypaque density gradient centrifugation and then cryopreserved in liquid nitrogen. cDNA synthesis used template-switch 5'RACE with a primer carrying a 10-nucleotide random unique molecular identifier tagging each TCR transcript. Each sequencing run produced over 160 million TCR-beta sequences covering 15-18 subjects. The RNeasy kit was used to extract total RNA. The KAPA Real-time Library Amplification kit was used to amplify TCR-beta VDJ regions with primers for the TCR constant region and the 5'RACE anchor. Sample indexes and Illumina adaptors were added in a first PCR, and a second PCR then increased library yield. After purification with Ampure beads, the TCR product of roughly 650 bp was size-selected on a 2% E-gel SizeSelection system. Library quality was checked on a Bioanalyzer, concentration was measured with Qubit, and libraries were quantified with the Kapa Library Quantification kit before pooling. An Illumina HiSeq 2500 sequenced the libraries paired-end 2 x 150 bp. To increase sequence diversity, about 23-30% phiX was spiked into each library pool. The original methods were these. Quality-filtered reads were processed with the UMI-based MiGEC pipeline, which removed over 75% of raw TCR sequences during error correction. VDJ genes were aligned to IMGT germline references, and clonotypes were defined by unique CDR3 amino acid sequence plus V-J genes. Clonal expansion, Shannon diversity and CDR3 relatedness were evaluated with VDJtools (CalcPairwiseDistances, ClusterSamples), while phylogenetic trees were built in CLCbio workbench. Expanded clones were defined as having at least 8 unique UMIs, based on coefficient-of-variation modelling across technical triplicates. TCRdb reran the public reads through fastp at Q25 and MiXCR, keeping productive beta chains. Rows are unified per CDR3 protein, each entry keeping the most common DNA and genes. These V and J calls derive from TCRdb rather than the authors' analysis. The table for this sample lists roughly 62,000 distinct CDR3 sequences; roughly 3.5% of them were counted only once. Over 2% of the sample lies in the top ten.

This clonotype was observed many times. It has no known antigen specificity. No clone much larger than this one lies a single base away; base qualities are absent. The sample was PBMCs. The sequence derives from a woman in her forties or fifties with multiple sclerosis. Recombination connected TRBV20-1 to TRBJ2-7; 9 junctional bases match TRBD2. In nucleotides, the sequence is TGCAGTGCGAATAGCGGGAGTGGCGAGCAGTACTTC. This is translated as CSANSGSGEQYF.